This T cell receptor beta chain is from a study of cytomegalovirus exposure and HLA in healthy donors. The CDR3 consists of 16 residues. V was pared by 0 bases and J by 2 bases, with 11 bases between. Germline V lookup: CDR1 SGHAT, CDR2 FQNNGV. Among the donors, all were healthy bone marrow donors. PCR amplification relied on 60 Vbeta primers (plus 13 Jbeta primers). Only in-frame clones appear in the TCRdb table, and some are missing; sequencing was by immunoSEQ multiplex PCR. The sample includes over 85,000 clones, 70% to 80% of them seen just once. This TCR derives from a female donor in good health and CMV-seronegative. The chain carries TRBV11-2 and TRBJ2-1, with D tentatively TRBD2 (5 bases). The sample comprised PBMCs. This CDR3 is CASSLERAGPYNEQFF. CDR3 nucleotides: TGTGCCAGCAGCTTAGAGAGGGCGGGCCCCTACAATGAGCAGTTCTTC.